This note documents a single T cell receptor (beta chain) sequence. Its antigen remains unidentified. The library targeted TCRbeta and was prepared with unique molecular identifiers. TCRdb independently ran MiXCR on the PCR reads; one entry per CDR3 protein. The table lists just over 950,000 distinct CDR3 sequences, roughly 31% of them singletons. This sample stems from a study of T-cell reconstitution after alpha-beta-depleted transplantation in children. General study findings and limits: There were reportedly several hundred expanded graft clones from which alpha-beta T cells came about two months after transplant.

The receptor was derived from a boy under two years old who had a stem cell transplant for SCID, so the T cells may come from the graft donor. This specimen consisted of PBMCs, mostly from graft donor cells, obtained 360 days after TCRalphabeta/CD19-depleted stem cell transplant.

The CDR3: CASSMNRPNNEQFF. CDR3 bases: TGTGCCAGTAGTATGAACAGGCCGAACAATGAGCAGTTCTTC. The genes are TRBV19 and TRBJ2-1; possible D gene TRBD1, 5 bases. Germline V gene sequence: CDR1 LNHDA, CDR2 SQIVND (reference sequence). With 3 bases removed from V and 5 bases from J, the gap between germline ends came to 11 bases. This CDR3 has 14 amino acids.